These 10 T cell receptor beta chains share one sample of origin, sequenced in a study of Tregs in tolerant kidney transplant recipients. This table comes from immunoSEQ multiplex PCR, and its TCRdb copy is limited to in-frame clones, with some not included. The top ten hold about 0.31% of the sample, which has 95,000 to 120,000 clones, roughly 89% seen once. Source: CD4+ T cells from blood, taken before the transplant. These receptors all come from a human donor who received a combined kidney and bone marrow transplant.

The J gene is TRBJ1-2, the V gene TRBV6-4; D is undetermined. CDR1 and CDR2 from the germline V gene are MRHNA and SNTAGT. The CDR3 is 13 residues long. The V end lost 0 bases, the J end lost 7 bases, and 9 bases lay between the germline ends. The CDR3 sequence is CASSDSMASGYTF. In DNA, the CDR3 is TGTGCCAGCAGTGACTCTATGGCTTCTGGCTACACCTTC.

V usage is TRBV7-2 and J usage is TRBJ2-7; 7 bases are shared with TRBD1. Germline V gene lookup returns CDR1 SGHTA and CDR2 FQGNSA. The CDR3 runs 14 residues. V lost 5 bases and J lost 6; bases outside the gene matches: 10. DNA for the CDR3: TGTGCCAGCAGCCCCGACAGGGTGCTGGGCGAGCAGTACTTC. Translated: CASSPDRVLGEQYF.

The CDR3 protein is CASSKIDGSGELFF. The CDR3 DNA follows: TGTGCCAGCAGCAAGATCGACGGGTCTGGGGAGCTGTTTTTT. This chain links TRBV5-4 with TRBJ2-2, with D unresolved. V gave up 4 bases and J gave up 8 bases, with 15 bases separating them. The CDR3 contains 14 residues. From germline, CDR1 is SGHNT and CDR2 YYREEE (reference sequence).

V is TRBV5-1 and J is TRBJ1-1; 10 bases line up with TRBD1. CDR1 SGHRS and CDR2 YFSETQ come from the germline V gene. The trim removed 4 bases at V and 5 bases at J, leaving 5 bases unmatched. CDR3 length equals 14 residues. CDR3 sequence: CASSTGQGKTEAFF. DNA for the CDR3: TGCGCCAGCAGCACGGGACAGGGGAAAACTGAAGCTTTCTTT.

The chain couples TRBV6-5 to TRBJ1-5; D unclear. Germline CDR1 MNHEY, CDR2 SVGAGI. CDR3 length: 14 residues. Trimming removed 5 bases from V and 2 bases from J, with 10 bases in between. CDR3 sequence reads: CASSPGLGNQPQHF. In DNA, the CDR3 is TGTGCCAGCAGTCCGGGGTTGGGCAATCAGCCCCAGCATTTT.

The chain carries TRBV5-4 and TRBJ1-2; 7 bases agree with TRBD1. CDR3 length: 17 amino acids. Germline CDR1 reads SGHNT; CDR2 reads YYREEE (reference sequence). V shed 5 bases, J shed 2 bases, and the junction held 15 bases outside the gene matches. The CDR3 protein is CASRHRGGLSENYGYTF. In DNA form, the CDR3 reads TGTGCCAGCAGACACAGGGGCGGATTAAGTGAAAACTATGGCTACACCTTC.

The chain carries TRBV27 and TRBJ2-3; perhaps TRBD1 as D (6 bases). CDR3 length: 13 residues. V lost 3 bases and J 4 bases, leaving 8 bases between the germline ends. Per germline, CDR1 MNHEY and CDR2 SMNVEV (reference sequence). The CDR3 is CASSLGAPDTQYF. CDR3 sequence (DNA): TGTGCCAGCAGTTTGGGGGCCCCAGATACGCAGTATTTT.

The chain combines TRBV7-6 with TRBJ1-3; the match to TRBD1 covers 9 bases. The CDR3 totals 14 residues. The junction had 2 bases not matched to a gene; V was cut back by 0 bases and J by 8 bases. Looked up from germline, CDR1 is SGHVS and CDR2 is FNYEAQ. CDR3 protein: CASSLARQGDTIYF. The CDR3 DNA is TGTGCCAGCAGCTTAGCGAGACAGGGGGACACCATATATTTT.

The chain links TRBV28 to TRBJ1-5; D uncertain. Germline assignment: CDR1 MDHEN and CDR2 SYDVKM. The CDR3 has 14 residues. Trimming removed 8 bases from V and 6 bases from J, with 17 bases in between. The DNA for the CDR3 is TGTGCCAGCGGACTCCCCCCCGTGGGTCAGCCCCAGCATTTT. Its protein product is CASGLPPVGQPQHF.

A few counts support this clone. The CDR3 sequence is CASSQVPYRGPQPQHF. The CDR3 DNA reads TGCGCCAGCAGCCAAGTCCCGTACAGGGGACCTCAGCCCCAGCATTTT. This chain links TRBV4-1 with TRBJ1-5; 7 bases align to TRBD1. Germline V gene sequence: CDR1 MGHRA, CDR2 YSYEKL. With V trimmed by 1 base and J by 6 bases, 9 bases remained unmatched. This CDR3 is 16 amino acids long.